This TCR beta chain was obtained from a study of shared clonotypes between healthy human individuals. Findings and limits, study-wide: Rarefaction indicated that sorted-subset sequencing remained incomplete although depth was large. Between a handful of donors, naive CD4 clonotypes were shared at a level of approximately 5%.

About this clone itself: Its antigen is as yet unknown.

A split of CD4+ cells into CD45RA+ naive and CD45RA-negative memory subsets was performed. Produced via immunoSEQ multiplex PCR; TCRdb's table is partial and in-frame only. The sample includes some 580,000 clones, around 97% seen only once; the top ten take about 0.06%. V lost 0 bases and J 4 bases, leaving 6 bases between the germline ends. The V gene's germline CDR1 is SGHDN and CDR2 FVKESK. CDR3 length: 13 residues. Specimen: naive CD4+ T cells sorted from blood. Subset reported: CD45RA+ positively selected. This chain connects TRBV14 to TRBJ1-2, with unresolved D. This clonotype was obtained from a woman aged 30 to 39 in good health. The CDR3 protein is CASSQETSYGYTF. The DNA of the CDR3 is TGTGCCAGCAGCCAAGAGACCTCCTATGGCTACACCTTC.